The rows below give T cell receptor beta chains drawn from one sample of a study of T-cell memory formation after mild COVID-19. TCRdb reanalysed the 5' RACE reads using MiXCR and keeps one entry per CDR3 protein. The sample includes 100,000 to 150,000 distinct CDR3 sequences, about 18% of them seen just once. The sample comprised PBMCs or a T cell subset sorted from them (not recorded which). Receptors originate from a man aged 18 to 29 who had mild COVID-19 (a few samples of this study predate the infection). Cell type and time point are not known. Each CDR3 is given with its conserved first and last residue. D genes are given only for firm matches. Expanded clones get a size class; other rows say once, few or many, or leave the size out.

NA few TRBJ2-7 TRBV12-3/TRBV12-4 TGTGCCAGCAGTTTACGAGGACCCTACGAGCAGTACTTC CASSLRGPYEQYF
TRBD2 many TRBJ2-2 TRBV4-3 TGCGCCAGCAGTAGGTGGACTAGCGGGGTTACGAACACCGGGGAGCTGTTTTTT CASSRWTSGVTNTGELFF
TRBD1 NA TRBJ2-3 TRBV4-2 TGTGCCAGCAGGGAACGGGACAGGGCCACAGATACGCAGTATTTT CASRERDRATDTQYF
NA few TRBJ2-3 TRBV5-1 TGCGCCAGCAGCTTGGACTCCATCCCAGATACGCAGTATTTT CASSLDSIPDTQYF
NA NA TRBJ1-1 TRBV5-1 TGCGCCAGCAGCTGGAGGGGCTTGGGGCCAGTAACTTCGAACACTGAAGCTTTCTTT CASSWRGLGPVTSNTEAFF
NA NA TRBJ2-1 TRBV29-1 TGCAGCGTTGAAGAGCGCGATTTCTCCTACAATGAGCAGTTCTTC CSVEERDFSYNEQFF
NA NA TRBJ1-1 TRBV20-1 TGCAGTGCTTCTGGGATGAACACTGAAGCTTTCTTT CSASGMNTEAFF
TRBD2 NA TRBJ2-7 TRBV20-1 TGCAGTGCTGGGACTAGTACCTCCTACGAGCAGTACTTC CSAGTSTSYEQYF
NA few TRBJ1-1 TRBV20-1 TGCAGTGCAACGGGGACGTACACTGAAGCTTTCTTT CSATGTYTEAFF
NA NA TRBJ1-5 TRBV6-6 TGTGCCAGCAGTTCCACATTGGGCGAGCAGCCCCAGCATTTT CASSSTLGEQPQHF
NA NA TRBJ2-1 TRBV6-2/TRBV6-3 TGTGCCAGCAGTTCCGGGTGGGCTGAGCAGTTCTTC CASSSGWAEQFF
NA many TRBJ1-1 TRBV12-3/TRBV12-4 TGTGCCAGCAGTTTAAGGCAGAACACTGAAGCTTTCTTT CASSLRQNTEAFF
NA many TRBJ1-1 TRBV5-5 TGTGCCAGCAGCTCAATTATCATGAACACTGAAGCTTTCTTT CASSSIIMNTEAFF
TRBD1 NA TRBJ1-1 TRBV7-2 TGTGCCAGCAGCTTAGCCGGCCAGGGGGGTGAGAACACTGAAGCTTTCTTT CASSLAGQGGENTEAFF
NA NA TRBJ2-3 TRBV7-8 TGTGCCAGCAGCTTACCCAGGGTCTCGGGTACGCAGTATTTT CASSLPRVSGTQYF
NA NA TRBJ1-1 TRBV5-1 TGCGCCAGCAGCTTGCATGGAATGAACACTGAAGCTTTCTTT CASSLHGMNTEAFF
NA NA TRBJ2-2 TRBV9 TGTGCCAGCAGCGTAGTACAGGGTTCGGGGGAGCTGTTTTTT CASSVVQGSGELFF
NA few TRBJ1-1 TRBV12-3/TRBV12-4 TGTGCCAGCAGTTTAGGCAGCCTGAACACTGAAGCTTTCTTT CASSLGSLNTEAFF
TRBD1 few TRBJ2-3 TRBV7-2 TGTGCCAGCAGCCGACAGGGAACTCTCACAGATACGCAGTATTTT CASSRQGTLTDTQYF
NA many TRBJ2-5 TRBV12-3/TRBV12-4 TGTGCCAGCAGCGCCACTGGTGTCGGAGAGACCCAGTACTTC CASSATGVGETQYF
NA few TRBJ1-1 TRBV6-6 TGTGCCAGCACCGTAACAGACCCGAACACTGAAGCTTTCTTT CASTVTDPNTEAFF
TRBD2 NA TRBJ2-7 TRBV10-3 TGTGCCAGCCGCGGGGGGGCGAACGAGCAGTACTTC CASRGGANEQYF
NA NA TRBJ1-6 TRBV7-2 TGTGCCAGCAGCTTAGGAACAATTAATTCACCCCTCCACTTT CASSLGTINSPLHF
NA few TRBJ2-1 TRBV6-5 TGTGCCAGCAGTTACGTGGTTGGGTCCTACAATGAGCAGTTCTTC CASSYVVGSYNEQFF
TRBD1 many TRBJ2-7 TRBV11-2 TGTGCCAGCAGCTTGGCCCGTGGGACAGTCTACGAGCAGTACTTC CASSLARGTVYEQYF
TRBD2 NA TRBJ2-2 TRBV5-4 TGTGCCAGCAGCCACGGACTAGCGGGAGTTCGAACCGGGGAGCTGTTTTTT CASSHGLAGVRTGELFF
TRBD1 few TRBJ1-5 TRBV20-1 TGCAGTGCTAGTTTCGCAGGGGGAGATCAGCCCCAGCATTTT CSASFAGGDQPQHF
NA NA TRBJ1-2 TRBV5-5 TGTGCCAGCAGCTTAGTTTGGACGAGCTATGGCTACACCTTC CASSLVWTSYGYTF
TRBD2 few TRBJ2-1 TRBV5-4 TGTGCCAGCAGCGGAACGGCGGGGGGTTACAATGAGCAGTTCTTC CASSGTAGGYNEQFF
NA NA TRBJ2-5 TRBV4-1 TGCGCCAGCAGCCCGGGTCCGGGCCAAGAGACCCAGTACTTC CASSPGPGQETQYF
NA NA TRBJ2-3 TRBV20-1 TGCAGTGCAAGGGATGTGACTAGCACAGATACGCAGTATTTT CSARDVTSTDTQYF
NA NA TRBJ2-2 TRBV4-3 TGCGCCAGCAGCCAAGATTTGGTGGTTCGGGGGGAGCTGTTTTTT CASSQDLVVRGELFF
TRBD1 NA TRBJ1-2 TRBV6-6 TGTGCCAGCAGTTACCGTTCGGGACAGATCGGAGGCTACACCTTC CASSYRSGQIGGYTF
TRBD2 NA TRBJ2-3 TRBV20-1 TGCAGTGCCGACCTGCGGGAGACTAGCACAGATACGCAGTATTTT CSADLRETSTDTQYF
NA NA TRBJ1-1 TRBV30 TGTGCCTGGACAGGTTCGCCTGCGAACACTGAAGCTTTCTTT CAWTGSPANTEAFF
NA few TRBJ2-2 TRBV29-1 TGCAGCGTTGAGGAGGGGAACACCGGGGAGCTGTTTTTT CSVEEGNTGELFF
TRBD1 few TRBJ2-2 TRBV3-1 TGTGCCAGTAACTCCCGGGACAGGGGTGGCGGGGAGCTGTTTTTT CASNSRDRGGGELFF
TRBD1 few TRBJ2-3 TRBV6-5 TGTGCCAGCAGAGTGACAGGGACAGATACGCAGTATTTT CASRVTGTDTQYF
NA NA TRBJ2-1 TRBV5-1 TGCGCCAGCAGCTTGGTACCCCTTGAGCAGTTCTTC CASSLVPLEQFF
NA few TRBJ2-3 TRBV6-4 TGTGCCAGCAGTGACCAGTGGGGAGATACGCAGTATTTT CASSDQWGDTQYF
TRBD1 NA TRBJ1-3 TRBV29-1 TGCAGCGTTTCACAGGGGGACACCATATATTTT CSVSQGDTIYF
NA NA TRBJ1-5 TRBV20-1 TGCAGTGCTAGAGGATCGGGTCGAGTCGAGCAGCCCCAGCATTTT CSARGSGRVEQPQHF
NA NA TRBJ1-6 TRBV20-1 TGCAGTGCTAGGGTAGGAGACTATAATTCACCCCTCCACTTT CSARVGDYNSPLHF
NA few TRBJ2-7 TRBV10-1 TGCGCCAGCAGTGACTCAGGCACGAGGGAGCAGTACTTC CASSDSGTREQYF
TRBD1 NA TRBJ1-1 TRBV18 TGTGCCAGCTCGCGGGATCAACAGGGGGAAGCTTTCTTT CASSRDQQGEAFF
NA few TRBJ1-4 TRBV7-9 TGTGCCAGCAGCTTAAGGGTCTCGGCTGAAAAACTGTTTTTT CASSLRVSAEKLFF
TRBD1 few TRBJ1-1 TRBV18 TGTGCCAGCTCACTAGGACAGGGACTGAGGAACACTGAAGCTTTCTTT CASSLGQGLRNTEAFF
NA NA TRBJ2-4 TRBV12-3/TRBV12-4 TGTGCCAGCAGCCTACACGGAAACATTCAGTACTTC CASSLHGNIQYF
NA few TRBJ1-1 TRBV28 TGTGCCAGCAGTGAAAGGGGGGGAGGCAGGGGTTTGACTGAAGCTTTCTTT CASSERGGGRGLTEAFF
TRBD1 few TRBJ2-2 TRBV7-3 TGTGCCACCGCCGGGACAGAGACCGGGGAGCTGTTTTTT CATAGTETGELFF
NA NA TRBJ1-1 TRBV20-1 TGCAGTGCTATAACCCCGACGAACACTGAAGCTTTCTTT CSAITPTNTEAFF
NA NA TRBJ2-6 TRBV14 TGTGCCAGCAGCCTCGGCGGTGGGGCCAACGTCCTGACTTTC CASSLGGGANVLTF
NA NA TRBJ2-5 TRBV5-6 TGTGCCAGCAGCTTGCGGGGCAGTCAAGAGACCCAGTACTTC CASSLRGSQETQYF